A single sample is the source of the 24 T cell receptor beta chains below, sequenced in a study of radiotherapy plus CTLA-4 blockade in lung cancer. Using immunoSEQ multiplex PCR, the repertoire was profiled, and TCRdb retains in-frame clones only, with some absent. The sample shows around 77,000 clones, roughly 74% of them seen only once. The sequences come from peripheral blood, collected from a patient treated with radiotherapy plus ipilimumab. The receptors come from a human donor with non-small cell lung cancer whose response to radiotherapy plus ipilimumab could not be evaluated.

This clone has more than one count but fewer than ten. The rearrangement links TRBV6-5 to TRBJ1-5, with TRBD1 identical over 8 bases. The CDR3 spans 12 residues. The V gene end was trimmed by 4 bases and the J gene end by 11 bases; junction bases not matched to a gene: 4. CDR1 MNHEY and CDR2 SVGAGI come from the germline V gene. Here the CDR3 reads CASSWGQVSQHF. In DNA, the CDR3 is TGTGCCAGCAGTTGGGGACAGGTGTCCCAGCATTTT.

The chain is built from TRBV7-7 and TRBJ2-2, with 11 bases lining up with TRBD2. The CDR3 consists of 16 residues. V was clipped by 4 bases and J by 7 bases; unmatched bases: 8. Germline CDR1 SSHAT, CDR2 FNYEAQ (reference sequence). CDR3 residues: CASSSQLAGVGGELFF. The CDR3 DNA sequence: TGTGCCAGCAGCTCTCAACTAGCGGGGGTTGGCGGGGAGCTGTTTTTT.

The V and J genes are TRBV30 and TRBJ1-1; 9 bases match TRBD1. The CDR3 runs to 13 residues. The germline V gene has CDR1 GTSNPN and CDR2 SVGIG (reference sequence). V gave up 6 bases and J gave up 1 base; unmatched junction bases: 3. The CDR3 coding sequence is TGTGCCTGTAACAGGGGGCCGAACACTGAAGCTTTCTTT. It is translated as CACNRGPNTEAFF. Together with reference TRBV30 and TRBJ1-1, the CDR3 gives the full variable domain: SQTIHQWPATLVQPVGSPLSLECTVEGTSNPNLYWYRQAAGRGLQLLFYSVGIGQISSEVPQNLSASRPQDRQFILSSKKLLLSDSGFYLCACNRGPNTEAFFGQGTRLTVV.

This sequence joins TRBV7-9 and TRBJ1-4, with D possibly TRBD1 on 5 matching bases. Trimming took 4 bases from V and 5 from J, leaving 14 bases between them. The CDR3 is 15 residues long. From germline, CDR1 is SEHNR and CDR2 FQNEAQ (reference sequence). The DNA of the CDR3 is TGTGCCAGCAGCTCCCTTTTGGGGGGAAATGAAAAACTGTTTTTT. It codes for CASSSLLGGNEKLFF.

This clone was observed once. This chain joins TRBV7-2 and TRBJ1-4; D is ambiguous. The CDR3 is 15 amino acids. Germline V CDR1 and CDR2: SGHTA, FQGNSA. V lost 1 base to trimming and J lost 8 bases, with 14 bases between them. The CDR3: CASSLGGGIKEKLFF. The CDR3 DNA reads as TGTGCCAGCAGCTTAGGAGGAGGGATAAAGGAAAAACTGTTTTTT.

The chain carries TRBV9 and TRBJ2-2; D is uncertain. From germline, CDR1 is SGDLS and CDR2 YYNGEE. Trimming shortened V by 0 bases and J by 1 base, and 10 bases separated the two germline ends. CDR3 size: 16 residues. DNA of the CDR3: TGTGCCAGCAGCGTAGCGGGTCAGATGAACACCGGGGAGCTGTTTTTT. It translates to CASSVAGQMNTGELFF. Drawing the rest from reference TRBV9 and TRBJ2-2, the complete variable domain is DSGVTQTPKHLITATGQRVTLRCSPRSGDLSVYWYQQSLDQGLQFLIQYYNGEERAKGNILERFSAQQFPDLHSELNLSSLELGDSALYFCASSVAGQMNTGELFFGEGSRLTVL.

V and J are TRBV5-1 and TRBJ2-3; 9 bases map to TRBD2. The CDR3 sequence is 17 residues long. The junction had 5 bases not matched to a gene; V was cut back by 0 bases and J by 0 bases. CDR1 and CDR2 (germline): SGHRS, YFSETQ. The DNA of the CDR3 is TGCGCCAGCAGCTTGGGGATAGCGGGAGTGAGCACAGATACGCAGTATTTT. It codes for CASSLGIAGVSTDTQYF.

The rearrangement joins TRBV19 to TRBJ1-5; possible D gene TRBD1, 6 bases. V was pared by 6 bases and J by 0 bases, with 15 bases between. The germline CDR1 and CDR2 sequences are LNHDA and SQIVND (reference sequence). The CDR3 has 16 amino acids. As DNA, the CDR3 is TGTGCCAGTAGGGTAAACTCACAGGGTAGCAATCAGCCCCAGCATTTT. Its protein product is CASRVNSQGSNQPQHF.

The chain couples TRBV7-3 to TRBJ2-1; the match to TRBD2 covers 9 bases. This CDR3 has 16 amino acids. V dropped 4 bases and J dropped 4; count of bases not matched to a gene: 8. Germline loops: CDR1 SGHTA, CDR2 FQGTGA. The CDR3 sequence is CASSSPRGGDYNEQFF. For the CDR3, the DNA is TGTGCCAGCAGCTCCCCGCGGGGGGGGGATTACAATGAGCAGTTCTTC. Based on the CDR3 plus reference TRBV7-3 and TRBJ2-1, the full variable domain is GAGVSQTPSNKVTEKGKYVELRCDPISGHTALYWYRQSLGQGPEFLIYFQGTGAADDSGLPNDRFFAVRPEGSVSTLKIQRTERGDSAVYLCASSSPRGGDYNEQFFGPGTRLTVL.

The chain joins TRBV6-5 to TRBJ1-1, with 8 positions matching TRBD1. CDR3 length: 14 residues. Germline-derived CDR1 and CDR2 are MNHEY and SVGAGI. After removal of 2 bases from V and 4 bases from J, the junction contained 3 bases not matched to a gene. In nucleotides, the CDR3 is TGTGCCAGCAGTTACAGGACAGGGTTCACTGAAGCTTTCTTT. Amino acid sequence: CASSYRTGFTEAFF.

The chain joins TRBV5-1 to TRBJ2-5; TRBD2 is a possible D gene (5 bases). CDR3 length: 15 amino acids. V dropped 0 bases and J dropped 4 bases, with 13 bases sitting between them. Per the germline V gene, CDR1 is SGHRS and CDR2 is YFSETQ. CDR3 sequence (DNA): TGCGCCAGCAGCTTGGGGCCCTCCCGGGGAGAGACCCAGTACTTC. Translated: CASSLGPSRGETQYF.

The chain employs TRBV2 and TRBJ1-2; the D gene is possibly TRBD1 (5 bases). Germline CDR1 SNHLY, CDR2 FYNNEI. This CDR3 spans 13 amino acids. V dropped 2 bases and J dropped 4 bases, with 8 bases sitting between them. The CDR3: CASSEQGTYGYTF. CDR3 DNA sequence: TGTGCCAGCAGTGAACAGGGAACCTATGGCTACACCTTC.

Concerning this clone: The sample holds other DNA sequences that translate to the same CDR3. The chain has TRBV7-3 and TRBJ1-3, with a tentative D call TRBD1 (5 bases). This CDR3 is built from 16 residues. Germline V lookup: CDR1 SGHTA, CDR2 FQGTGA. Trimming took 0 bases from V and 0 from J, leaving 9 bases between them. Here the CDR3 DNA reads TGTGCCAGCAGCTTAACGGGGGGGAACTCTGGAAACACCATATATTTT. Translated: CASSLTGGNSGNTIYF.

For this clone: Sequence at one end of the junction differs from germline and may be a read error. The V call is TRBV28, the J call TRBJ2-7, with D tentatively TRBD2 (6 bases). The CDR3 totals 10 residues. Germline CDR1 is MDHEN and CDR2 is SYDVKM. The CDR3 here is CATLSGGSHF. The CDR3 DNA is TGTGCCACCCTATCAGGAGGGAGTCACTTC.

This chain uses TRBV19 with TRBJ1-4; D gene ambiguous. The V end lost 9 bases, the J end lost 0 bases, and 14 bases lay between the germline ends. This CDR3 has 15 residues. Looked up from germline, CDR1 is LNHDA and CDR2 is SQIVND (reference sequence). DNA for the CDR3: TGTGCCAGCTCCGCTTCTCGAGCAACTAATGAAAAACTGTTTTTT. Translation gives CASSASRATNEKLFF.

This clone has a handful of counts. The DNA for the CDR3 is TGTGCCAGCAGCCGCCCGTTGGACAGGGTGAAGAACACTGAAGCTTTCTTT. This translates into CASSRPLDRVKNTEAFF. This chain connects TRBV14 to TRBJ1-1; 8 nucleotides align to TRBD1. This CDR3 is built from 17 residues. After removal of 4 bases from V and 1 base from J, the junction contained 11 bases not matched to a gene. From germline, CDR1 is SGHDN and CDR2 FVKESK.

The chain joins TRBV5-8 to TRBJ1-2, with 7 positions matching TRBD1. Germline CDR1 is SGHTS and CDR2 is YDEGEE. J lost 5 bases, V lost 3 bases, and 13 bases had no gene match. The CDR3 spans 16 residues. CDR3 protein: CASSSETRTGRYGYTF. DNA of the CDR3: TGTGCCAGCAGCTCAGAAACCCGGACAGGAAGATATGGCTACACCTTC. Filled out from reference TRBV5-8 and TRBJ1-2, the complete variable domain reads EAGVTQSPTHLIKTRGQQATLRCSPISGHTSVYWYQQALGLGLQFLLWYDEGEERNRGNFPPRFSGRQFPNYSSELNVNALELEDSALYLCASSSETRTGRYGYTFGSGTRLTVV.

In its sample, this clone was seen once. The chain joins TRBV7-6 to TRBJ2-7, with D perhaps matching TRBD2 (7 bases). This CDR3 contains 14 residues. Trimming took 5 bases from V and 7 from J, leaving 18 bases between them. Germline V gene lookup returns CDR1 SGHVS and CDR2 FNYEAQ. The CDR3 DNA reads TGTGCCAGCAGCACCCAGGGAGGGGGTGGGGAGCAGTACTTC. This translates into CASSTQGGGGEQYF.

The chain carries TRBV19 and TRBJ1-6; D is perhaps TRBD1 (6 bases). Per germline, CDR1 LNHDA and CDR2 SQIVND (reference sequence). V gave up 4 bases and J gave up 7 bases, with 14 bases separating them. The CDR3 has 15 residues. Here the CDR3 reads CASSTPGTPNSPLHF. CDR3 nucleotides: TGTGCCAGTAGTACCCCCGGGACACCCAATTCACCCCTCCACTTT.

The chain uses TRBV7-9 and TRBJ1-1; no reliable D call. The CDR3 sequence is 15 residues long. V dropped 5 bases and J dropped 2 bases, with 15 bases sitting between them. Germline V gives CDR1 SEHNR, CDR2 FQNEAQ (reference sequence). CDR3 DNA sequence: TGTGCCAGCAGCCAAACGATTGGAGGTAACACTGAAGCTTTCTTT. Translation gives CASSQTIGGNTEAFF.

This chain links TRBV11-2 with TRBJ2-2, with 9 bases identical to TRBD1. Trimming cost V 5 bases and J 8 bases; bases outside gene matches: 12. Germline assignment: CDR1 SGHAT and CDR2 FQNNGV. The CDR3 is 16 amino acids. CDR3 amino acids: CASSRLTQGAAGELFF. CDR3 bases: TGTGCCAGCAGCCGACTTACACAGGGGGCCGCAGGGGAGCTGTTTTTT.

A single count supports this clone. The rearrangement joins TRBV30 to TRBJ1-1, with a weak D call TRBD1 (5 bases). This CDR3 comprises 14 residues. The germline V and J ends were trimmed by 0 bases and 3 bases, with 11 bases remaining between them. CDR1 is GTSNPN, CDR2 SVGIG, per germline (reference sequence). CDR3 coding DNA: TGTGCCTGGAGTGTACGGGGGTCGGACACTGAAGCTTTCTTT. This encodes CAWSVRGSDTEAFF.

The chain employs TRBV2 and TRBJ2-6, with D possibly being TRBD1 (5 bases). The V gene's germline CDR1 is SNHLY and CDR2 FYNNEI. Trimming took off 3 bases at V and 4 bases at J, with 10 bases between the two ends. The CDR3 consists of 15 residues. The CDR3 loop is CASSDRVSGANVLTF. CDR3 nucleotides: TGTGCCAGCAGTGACAGGGTTTCCGGGGCCAACGTCCTGACTTTC.

V is TRBV7-3 and J is TRBJ2-5; possibly TRBD1 for D (6 bases). The CDR3 contains 14 residues. Germline loops: CDR1 SGHTA, CDR2 FQGTGA. Trimming removed 3 bases from V and 5 bases from J, with 13 bases in between. CDR3: CASSLGGGGETQYF. CDR3 DNA sequence: TGTGCCAGCAGCTTGGGTGGGGGCGGCGAGACCCAGTACTTC. Full variable domain (remainder filled in from reference TRBV7-3 and TRBJ2-5): GAGVSQTPSNKVTEKGKYVELRCDPISGHTALYWYRQSLGQGPEFLIYFQGTGAADDSGLPNDRFFAVRPEGSVSTLKIQRTERGDSAVYLCASSLGGGGETQYFGPGTRLLVL.